This T cell receptor (beta chain) was found in a study of a mutant IDH1 vaccine in newly diagnosed glioma. Study information: Radiotherapy alone preceded vaccination by 4-6 weeks; alternatively, vaccination started with temozolomide cycles. Previous care, which was radiotherapy, temozolomide, or both, most often involved both.

Time point specified: week 11, during vaccination. With topical imiquimod, each dose of the vaccine consisted of 300 ug of mutant IDH1 20-mer peptide. Turning to this clone: No antigen is known for it.

This CDR3 region has 13 residues. Germline lookup yields CDR1 MDHEN and CDR2 SYDVKM. V gave up 5 bases and J gave up 5 bases; unmatched junction bases: 6. Clones were read by immunoSEQ multiplex PCR, and TCRdb kept only the in-frame ones, dropping some. The sample contains just over 35,000 clones, roughly 80% of which appear only once. Source: peripheral blood mononuclear cells (PBMCs), taken from a glioma patient whose treatment included an IDH1 peptide vaccine. The source is a woman aged 30 to 39 with glioma. Some clones in this sample may be carry-over from other donors' samples. The V call is TRBV28, the J call TRBJ2-7, with 7 positions matching TRBD1. CDR3 nucleotide sequence: TGTGCCAGCAGTCGACAGGGTGTCGACGAGCAGTACTTC. Amino acids: CASSRQGVDEQYF.